This T cell receptor (beta chain) derives from a study of CD8+CD57+ T cells in acquired aplastic anemia. Regarding this clonotype: The antigen is unknown.

The CDR3 runs 15 residues. V was clipped by 0 bases and J by 5 bases; unmatched bases: 3. CDR1 is SGHAT and CDR2 is FQNNGV in the germline V gene. Researchers used genomic DNA as the template to profile TCR beta VDJ and CDR3. Via MiXCR, TCRdb re-called the reads, giving one row per CDR3 protein. The sample yields some 170,000 distinct CDR3 sequences, around 48% seen once. Findings and caveats of the study: Statistical testing detected no significant gap in CD8+ Simpson's diversity between patients and controls.

All patients picked for sequencing had shown, by flow cytometry, an expansion of CD8+CD57+ cells. Severe acquired aplastic anemia was present in every patient. Blood sampling was performed on the patients, and none of them had received therapy by then. This TCR derives from a human donor with aplastic anemia. This chain uses TRBV11-2 with TRBJ2-1, with TRBD2 matching over 8 bases. Sequences were obtained from sorted CD4+, CD8+, or CD8+CD57+ T cells (not recorded which) from PBMCs. This CDR3 is CASSLDGGGHNEQFF. The CDR3 DNA sequence: TGTGCCAGCAGCTTAGATGGCGGGGGGCACAATGAGCAGTTCTTC. Full variable domain (remainder filled in from reference TRBV11-2 and TRBJ2-1): EAGVAQSPRYKIIEKRQSVAFWCNPISGHATLYWYQQILGQGPKLLIQFQNNGVVDDSQLPKDRFSAERLKGVDSTLKIQPAKLEDSAVYLCASSLDGGGHNEQFFGPGTRLTVL.